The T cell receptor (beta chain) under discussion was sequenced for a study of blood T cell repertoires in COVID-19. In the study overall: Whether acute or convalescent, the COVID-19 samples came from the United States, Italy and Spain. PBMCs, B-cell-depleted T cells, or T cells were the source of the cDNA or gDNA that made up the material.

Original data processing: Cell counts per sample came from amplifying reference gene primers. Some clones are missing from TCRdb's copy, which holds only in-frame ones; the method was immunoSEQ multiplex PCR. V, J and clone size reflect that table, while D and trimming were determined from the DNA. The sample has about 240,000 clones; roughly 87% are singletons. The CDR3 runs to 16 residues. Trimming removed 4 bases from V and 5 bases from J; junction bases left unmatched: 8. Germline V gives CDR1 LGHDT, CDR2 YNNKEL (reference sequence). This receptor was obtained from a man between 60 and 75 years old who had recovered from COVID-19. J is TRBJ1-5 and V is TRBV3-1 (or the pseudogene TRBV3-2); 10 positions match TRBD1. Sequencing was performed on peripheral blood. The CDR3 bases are TGTGCCAGCAGCCGGGGGGACAGGGGATTCGATCAGCCCCAGCATTTT. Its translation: CASSRGDRGFDQPQHF.